This T cell receptor beta chain was observed in a study of T cells in Graves' hyperthyroidism and ophthalmopathy (dated by TCRdb to between 2018 and 2021). Study-wide context: Peripheral blood was collected at initial diagnosis, before any treatment. To identify distinguishing TCR V-J signatures, a discovery cohort of about 100 patients was used, comprising under 45 with Graves' ophthalmopathy and around 60 with stable Graves' hyperthyroidism. Prospective prediction of ophthalmopathy was tested in an independent validation cohort consisting of some 18 hyperthyroidism patients and approximately 16 patients who later progressed to ophthalmopathy. The 100 or so discovery patients were randomly divided into training and test sets at a 7:3 ratio. Thyroid tissue and blood T-cell repertoires from several Graves' hyperthyroidism patients were also compared in the study. After sampling, hyperthyroidism patients received methimazole starting at 30 mg daily, and ophthalmopathy patients received high-dose intravenous methylprednisolone. According to the paper, TCR Vbeta CDR3 sequencing was carried out on over 130 peripheral blood samples, which came from 40 to 45 ophthalmopathy, some 73 hyperthyroidism and some 17 progressor patients.

The investigation overall reported the following: Most expanded thyroid clonotypes (frequency above 0.001) were also found in blood, which suggests that blood repertoires may mirror thyroid immune responses. In cross-validation, a model built on a 13 V-J signature told ophthalmopathy apart from stable hyperthyroidism with approximately 90% sensitivity and approximately 81% specificity, and in testing the same model reached 80%/75%. In validation, the model predicted progression to ophthalmopathy a median of about 5.9 months before onset, with 65% to 71% sensitivity and about 72% specificity. No statistical method was used to set the sample size in advance, and investigators knew the group allocation.

A patient counted as having stable Graves' hyperthyroidism if no progression to ophthalmopathy occurred over 18 months of follow-up. Hyperthyroidism patients were newly diagnosed, with disease duration under 2 months, and aged 18 to 65 years. Any patient with an uncontrolled infection, another autoimmune disease, pregnancy or lactation was excluded. Diagnoses relied on clinical symptoms, serum thyroxine and TRAb, thyroid ultrasound and orbital computed tomography. PBMCs were separated from under 11 ml of fresh peripheral blood using Ficoll-Paque density gradient centrifugation. Total RNA was extracted with Trizol reagent, and quality was checked on an Agilent 2100 Bioanalyzer. This clonotype was observed at least ten times. The specificity of this receptor is unknown. No base qualities exist here, and no much larger clone lies one base off it. V is cut by 5 bases and J by 8 bases, and the space between the germline ends is 15 bases. CDR1 is given as SGHAT and CDR2 as FQNNGV, both from the germline V gene. The CDR3 runs 14 residues from the cysteine to the phenylalanine. Of the read, only the CDR3 DNA is kept; its 42 bases are in frame from base 1.

TCR beta CDR3 regions were amplified from RNA transcripts. The first round of RT-PCR for the TCR CDR3 was performed with the HTBI primer set and the Qiagen OneStep RT-PCR kit. Libraries were constructed in a second round of multiplex PCR, after which size selection and purification were performed. Paired-end sequencing of the libraries was performed with 100 bp reads on an Illumina HiSeq2000. The authors' analysis ran thus. SOAPnuke was used to process the raw data, throwing out any read that contained adapters or uncalled bases, had a mean Phred below 15, or lacked an exact constant-primer or identifier match. COPE v1.2.5 was used to merge high-quality paired reads, and clonotypes were defined as unique nucleotide sequences. Clonotypes were aligned to IMGT TRBV, TRBD and TRBJ reference segments using MiTCR v1.1. Only V-J combinations with frequency above 0.0001, covering approximately 99% of repertoires, were analysed. The TCS score was defined as F50 (clonal expansion) divided by E x V (chaos), with BLOSUM62-based TCRdist calculated between CDR3 peptides within each V-J. Welch's t-statistics and random forest reduced roughly 530 V-J features to roughly 13, which were used in a naive Bayes classifier (R e1071). TCRdb ran its own pipeline on the public reads, namely fastp trimming at Q25 and MiXCR clone calling, and kept in-frame beta chains. Rows are unified per CDR3 protein, each entry keeping the most common DNA and genes. For this entry, the V and J calls and clone size follow TCRdb and not the study's own pipeline. The sample profile shows some 560,000 distinct CDR3 sequences; around 15% of them were found once. 11% to 15% of the sample rests with the top ten.

The rearrangement combines TRBV11-2 with TRBJ1-4; TRBD1 is a possible D gene, resting on 6 matching bases. Sequencing used blood. This clonotype was sampled from a woman in her 40s with Graves' hyperthyroidism. The CDR3 region: CASSMGHLREKLFF. The sequenced DNA is TGTGCCAGCAGCATGGGACACCTCCGCGAAAAACTGTTTTTT.